The next 26 T cell receptor beta chains were all read from a single sample in a study of shared clonotypes between healthy human individuals. Here immunoSEQ multiplex PCR was the method, and the copy in TCRdb shows in-frame clones only, minus some. Of over 1.5 million clones in the sample, approximately 98% were seen once. Sample: naive CD4+ T cells sorted from blood. The subset was: CD45RA+ positively selected. The receptors shown here come from a man in his thirties or forties in good health.

The chain is built from TRBV2 and TRBJ1-2; D is unclear. V dropped 8 bases and J dropped 8 bases, with 15 bases sitting between them. Germline V gene lookup returns CDR1 SNHLY and CDR2 FYNNEI. The CDR3 is made up of 12 amino acids. In nucleotides, the CDR3 is TGTGCCAGCGTGCCCCTTCAAGGGGGCTACACCTTC. As protein: CASVPLQGGYTF.

The chain joins TRBV18 to TRBJ2-5; tentative D call: TRBD2 (7 bases). There are 15 residues in the CDR3. Trimming removed 0 bases at V and 6 bases at J, with 14 bases between. CDR1 KGHSH and CDR2 LQKENI come from the germline V gene. CDR3 protein: CASSPPVGGLKTQYF. The CDR3 coding sequence is TGTGCCAGCTCACCACCGGTCGGGGGGCTGAAGACCCAGTACTTC.

The V and J genes are TRBV12-1 and TRBJ1-3. TRBV12-1 is given as a pseudogene. CDR3 length: 17 amino acids. The CDR3 sequence: CASSRLRRGTSGNTIYF. The DNA of the CDR3 is TGTGCCAGCAGCCGACTCCGCCGAGGGACCTCTGGAAACACCATATATTTT.

This clone has only one observation. The DNA of the CDR3 is TGTGCCAGCAGTTCCAGGGGACAGGGGACCACTGGGTGGCCCCAGCATTTT. This sequence encodes CASSSRGQGTTGWPQHF. The chain recombines TRBV27 with TRBJ1-5; 10 nucleotides agree with TRBD1. Germline trimming cut 4 bases from V and 9 bases from J; bases unmatched to any gene: 15. The CDR3 extends over 17 amino acids. Germline CDR1 MNHEY, CDR2 SMNVEV (reference sequence).

Comment on this clone: Other nucleotide sequences from this sample produce the same CDR3. This chain uses TRBV19 with TRBJ2-3; 8 bases are a match to TRBD1. Germline V lookup: CDR1 LNHDA, CDR2 SQIVND (reference sequence). The CDR3 extends over 15 amino acids. Unmatched junction bases numbered 6, after V lost 6 bases and J lost 1 base. CDR3 coding DNA: TGTGCCAGTAGCCCGACAGGGGATGGCACAGATACGCAGTATTTT. This gives the protein CASSPTGDGTDTQYF.

The gene calls are TRBV11-2 and TRBJ2-4; no clear D gene. Trimming left V 5 bases short and J 0 bases short, with 23 bases between. Germline assignment: CDR1 SGHAT and CDR2 FQNNGV. This CDR3 contains 19 residues. The CDR3 region is CASSPYTSVSPLAKNIQYF. The CDR3 DNA is TGTGCCAGCAGCCCCTACACGAGCGTCAGCCCCCTAGCCAAAAACATTCAGTACTTC. The whole variable domain, filled in from reference TRBV11-2 and TRBJ2-4, reads EAGVAQSPRYKIIEKRQSVAFWCNPISGHATLYWYQQILGQGPKLLIQFQNNGVVDDSQLPKDRFSAERLKGVDSTLKIQPAKLEDSAVYLCASSPYTSVSPLAKNIQYFGAGTRLSVL.

This chain links TRBV7-2 with TRBJ2-1; D possibly corresponds to TRBD2 (5 bases). Germline V gene lookup returns CDR1 SGHTA and CDR2 FQGNSA. Trimming cost V 2 bases and J 0 bases, with 17 bases left between them. The CDR3 runs 18 residues. CDR3 coding DNA: TGTGCCAGCAGCTTATGGGCGCTAGCCACTAGCTCCTACAATGAGCAGTTCTTC. It translates to CASSLWALATSSYNEQFF.

This clone was recorded only once. CDR3 residues: CASSKGQGAGEQYF. CDR3 DNA: TGTGCCAGCAGCAAAGGACAGGGGGCGGGTGAGCAGTACTTC. The chain recombines TRBV7-2 with TRBJ2-7, with 11 bases matching TRBD1. The ends lost 5 bases at V and 7 bases at J; junction bases unmatched: 7. The CDR3 is 14 amino acids. Germline V gene data show CDR1 as SGHTA and CDR2 as FQGNSA.

V is TRBV5-6 and J is TRBJ2-7, with 7 bases fitting TRBD1. CDR3 length equals 15 residues. CDR1 SGHDT and CDR2 YYEEEE come from the germline V gene. V gave up 6 bases and J gave up 2 bases; unmatched junction bases: 11. CDR3 DNA sequence: TGTGCCAGCACCCGAAAACGACAGGGAACCTACGAGCAGTACTTC. As protein: CASTRKRQGTYEQYF.

This clone was detected once. The chain couples TRBV7-9 to TRBJ1-2, with 8 bases lining up with TRBD1. V lost 6 bases to trimming and J lost 2 bases; unmatched junction nucleotides: 5. In germline, CDR1 is SEHNR, CDR2 FQNEAQ (reference sequence). The CDR3 runs 14 residues. In DNA form, the CDR3 reads TGTGCCAGCAGTCGGACAGGGCTCAACTATGGCTACACCTTC. Translated, it gives CASSRTGLNYGYTF.

This clone appeared a single time. The CDR3 here is CASSLDSAVEAFF. As DNA, the CDR3 is TGCGCCAGCAGCTTGGATTCGGCAGTCGAAGCTTTCTTT. V gene TRBV5-1 combines with J gene TRBJ1-1; D unclear. The V gene's germline CDR1 is SGHRS and CDR2 YFSETQ. The CDR3 is made up of 13 amino acids. V lost 0 bases to trimming and J lost 8 bases, with 11 bases between them.

Regarding this clone: The sample contains more than one DNA sequence encoding this CDR3. The J gene is TRBJ2-5, the V gene TRBV5-4; 13 bases map to TRBD2. V shed 5 bases, J shed 2 bases, and the junction held 3 bases outside the gene matches. The V gene's germline CDR1 is SGHNT and CDR2 YYREEE (reference sequence). The CDR3 extends over 15 amino acids. CDR3 loop: CASSLTSGGQETQYF. The CDR3 DNA sequence: TGTGCCAGCAGTCTGACTAGCGGGGGGCAAGAGACCCAGTACTTC. The full variable domain, with the rest looked up from reference TRBV5-4 and TRBJ2-5, is ETGVTQSPTHLIKTRGQQVTLRCSSQSGHNTVSWYQQALGQGPQFIFQYYREEENGRGNFPPRFSGLQFPNYSSELNVNALELDDSALYLCASSLTSGGQETQYFGPGTRLLVL.

This sequence joins TRBV5-4 and TRBJ2-5; TRBD2 matches 7 bases. Germline V gives CDR1 SGHNT, CDR2 YYREEE (reference sequence). V lost 1 base, J lost 6 bases, and 9 bases stayed unmatched. The CDR3 covers 15 residues. The DNA for the CDR3 is TGTGCCAGCAGCTTGATGACAGCGGGGAGGAAGACCCAGTACTTC. Encoded protein: CASSLMTAGRKTQYF.

This sequence joins TRBV30 and TRBJ2-2, with a weak D call TRBD2 (5 bases). This CDR3 has 13 residues. Germline CDR1 reads GTSNPN; CDR2 reads SVGIG (reference sequence). The V end lost 2 bases, the J end lost 6 bases, and 10 bases lay between the germline ends. The CDR3 is CAWSKRRPGELFF. DNA of the CDR3: TGTGCCTGGAGTAAGCGGAGACCCGGGGAGCTGTTTTTT.

The V call is TRBV5-1, the J call TRBJ2-1, with D possibly matching TRBD2 (6 bases). The CDR3 sequence is 16 residues long. The germline CDR1 and CDR2 sequences are SGHRS and YFSETQ. V was trimmed by 0 bases and J by 7 bases, leaving 17 bases between them. The CDR3 DNA reads TGCGCCAGCAGCTTGGTGGGCGGGACCAGCAGTAATGAGCAGTTCTTC. Translation: CASSLVGGTSSNEQFF. The complete variable domain, with remaining parts taken from reference TRBV5-1 and TRBJ2-1, reads KAGVTQTPRYLIKTRGQQVTLSCSPISGHRSVSWYQQTPGQGLQFLFEYFSETQRNKGNFPGRFSGRQFSNSRSEMNVSTLELGDSALYLCASSLVGGTSSNEQFFGPGTRLTVL.

This clone occurred once. The V gene is TRBV7-8, the J gene TRBJ1-2, with D unclear. The CDR3 runs to 13 residues. Germline lookup yields CDR1 SGHVS and CDR2 FQNEAQ. With 5 bases removed from V and 14 bases from J, the gap between germline ends came to 21 bases. The CDR3: CASSLSEPGPPTF. DNA for the CDR3: TGTGCCAGCAGCCTAAGCGAACCGGGCCCCCCAACCTTC.

Remarks on this clone: The sample carries other DNA sequences with the same CDR3. The chain links TRBV5-1 to TRBJ2-3, with a possible D match to TRBD1 (6 bases). With 0 bases removed from V and 3 bases from J, the gap between germline ends came to 8 bases. From germline, CDR1 is SGHRS and CDR2 YFSETQ. CDR3 length: 14 amino acids. This CDR3 is CASSLGQVTDTQYF. DNA of the CDR3: TGCGCCAGCAGCTTGGGACAGGTAACAGATACGCAGTATTTT.

The rearrangement joins TRBV19 to TRBJ1-2, with 8 bases identical to TRBD1. Germline CDR1 reads LNHDA; CDR2 reads SQIVND (reference sequence). The CDR3 is 17 amino acids. V lost 4 bases and J lost 4; bases outside the gene matches: 14. DNA of the CDR3: TGTGCCAGTAGTAGCGGACAGGGAGTTGGGTTAGGCTATGGCTACACCTTC. This sequence encodes CASSSGQGVGLGYGYTF.

The chain has TRBV6-1 and TRBJ2-7; TRBD2 aligns across 7 bases. The trim removed 3 bases at V and 2 bases at J, leaving 10 bases unmatched. Germline assignment: CDR1 MNHNS and CDR2 SASEGT. This CDR3 is built from 16 residues. The CDR3 region has the DNA TGTGCCAGCAGTGACGGTTTCGGGGGGAGTCCCTACGAGCAGTACTTC. It specifies CASSDGFGGSPYEQYF.

Comment on this clone: In the same sample, other DNA sequences code for this CDR3. The chain combines TRBV29-1 with TRBJ1-2; the match to TRBD1 covers 7 bases. Germline V gene lookup returns CDR1 SQVTM and CDR2 ANQGSEA. The junction had 2 bases not matched to a gene; V was cut back by 4 bases and J by 3 bases. The CDR3 loop spans 12 amino acids. The CDR3 nucleotides are TGCAGCGTTGCAGGGACAGACTATGGCTACACCTTC. Translating gives CSVAGTDYGYTF. Variable domain in full (rest from reference TRBV29-1 and TRBJ1-2): SAVISQKPSRDICQRGTSLTIQCQVDSQVTMMFWYRQQPGQSLTLIATANQGSEATYESGFVIDKFPISRPNLTFSTLTVSNMSPEDSSIYLCSVAGTDYGYTFGSGTRLTVV.

This sequence joins TRBV19 and TRBJ1-1; unclear D gene. This CDR3 contains 15 residues. Germline lookup yields CDR1 LNHDA and CDR2 SQIVND (reference sequence). Trimming took off 2 bases at V and 1 base at J, with 11 bases between the two ends. CDR3 bases: TGTGCCAGTAGTATATCGAGGTGGAAGAACACTGAAGCTTTCTTT. Protein product: CASSISRWKNTEAFF.

The chain carries TRBV27 and TRBJ2-2; perhaps TRBD1 as D (8 bases). The V gene's germline CDR1 is MNHEY and CDR2 SMNVEV (reference sequence). The CDR3 length is 14 residues. Trimming left V 7 bases short and J 6 bases short, with 15 bases between. For the CDR3, the DNA is TGTGCCAGCACTCGAGCGGGACAGGCCGGGGAGCTGTTTTTT. Translating it yields CASTRAGQAGELFF.

This chain uses TRBV11-3 with TRBJ2-7; D gene uncertain. The V gene's germline CDR1 is SGHNT and CDR2 YENEEA. The V and J ends lost 3 bases and 5 bases respectively, with 11 bases between them. The CDR3 totals 13 residues. The CDR3 protein is CASSLGINHEQYF. CDR3 nucleotide sequence: TGTGCCAGCAGCTTGGGGATCAACCACGAGCAGTACTTC. The full variable domain, completed using reference TRBV11-3 and TRBJ2-7, is EAGVVQSPRYKIIEKKQPVAFWCNPISGHNTLYWYLQNLGQGPELLIRYENEEAVDDSQLPKDRFSAERLKGVDSTLKIQPAELGDSAVYLCASSLGINHEQYFGPGTRLTVT.

The sample holds one count of this clone. The V and J genes are TRBV6-5 and TRBJ2-7; D possibly corresponds to TRBD1 (6 bases). V shed 2 bases and J shed 9 bases, with 23 bases lying between them. The CDR3 is made up of 16 amino acids. CDR1 MNHEY and CDR2 SVGAGI come from the germline V gene. CDR3: CASSYRAERDTSGQYF. DNA of the CDR3: TGTGCCAGCAGTTACCGGGCGGAACGGGACACCTCTGGGCAGTACTTC.

The chain carries TRBV2 and TRBJ2-6; the D gene is possibly TRBD1 (6 bases). CDR1 is SNHLY, CDR2 FYNNEI, per germline. The CDR3 spans 19 residues. V lost 2 bases, J lost 2 bases, and 19 bases lay in between. The CDR3 spells CASSEPGGWFSPGANVLTF. The CDR3 nucleotides read TGTGCCAGCAGTGAACCTGGGGGCTGGTTTTCCCCTGGGGCCAACGTCCTGACTTTC.

This chain connects TRBV2 to TRBJ2-3, with TRBD1 matching over 7 bases. This CDR3 has 13 amino acids. V lost 10 bases, J lost 2 bases, and 6 bases stayed unmatched. Germline V CDR1 and CDR2: SNHLY, FYNNEI. CDR3 loop: CATLTGNTDTQYF. CDR3 DNA: TGTGCCACTCTGACAGGGAACACAGATACGCAGTATTTT.